This T cell receptor beta chain was identified during a study of response to subunit inactivated influenza vaccine (dated by TCRdb to 2016 to 2018). Regarding the complete study: To follow how T cells responded to a trivalent subunit inactivated influenza vaccine, the researchers relied on deep quantitative profiling of the T cell receptor repertoire.

General conclusions and limits of the study: The authors suggested that each seasonal influenza vaccination may recruit only a limited number of new T cells.

The protocol used for the library was RT-PCR. This sample was sequenced with an Illumina HiSeq 2500. TCRdb reworked the public reads: Q25 trimming with fastp, MiXCR clone assembly, productive beta chains retained. Entries that share a CDR3 protein sequence are merged under the most common genes and DNA. The sample table lists more than 450,000 distinct CDR3 sequences, less than 8% of them with a count of one. The top ten clones comprise 13% of the sample. This clonotype was seen only a few times. The clone's antigen remains unknown. No much larger clone is present one base from it, and per-base qualities are unavailable. The CDR3 measures 15 amino acids from cysteine to phenylalanine. CDR3 DNA is the only sequence kept; it has 45 bases, read in frame from the first base. Trimming leaves V shorter by 4 bases and J shorter by 6 bases, with the junction holding 7 bases beyond the gene matches. CDR1 and CDR2 are drawn from the germline V gene: SGHAT, FQNNGV.

This sequence uses TRBV11-2 and TRBJ2-1, with 9 central nucleotides matching TRBD1. The source material was PBMCs from blood, sampled less than 25 months after vaccination. The receptor comes from a man aged 50-75 years who received an inactivated influenza vaccine. Donor details come from another sample of the same person, matched by shared clones. The DNA sequence reads TGTGCCAGCAGCTCGGGGACAGGGCAGTTCAATGAGCAGTTCTTC. Its translation reads: CASSSGTGQFNEQFF.